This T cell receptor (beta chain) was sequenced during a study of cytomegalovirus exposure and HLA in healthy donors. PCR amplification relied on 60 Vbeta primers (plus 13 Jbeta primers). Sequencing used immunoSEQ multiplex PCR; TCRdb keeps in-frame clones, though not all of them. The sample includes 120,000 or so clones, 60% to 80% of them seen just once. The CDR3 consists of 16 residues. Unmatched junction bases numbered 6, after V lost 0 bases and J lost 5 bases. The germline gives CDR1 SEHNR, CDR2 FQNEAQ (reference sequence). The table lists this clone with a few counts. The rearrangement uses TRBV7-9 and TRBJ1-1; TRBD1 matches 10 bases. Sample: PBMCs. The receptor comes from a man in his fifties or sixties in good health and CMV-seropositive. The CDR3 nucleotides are TGTGCCAGCAGCTTAGCGGGAGACAGGGGGCTTACTGAAGCTTTCTTT. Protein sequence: CASSLAGDRGLTEAFF.